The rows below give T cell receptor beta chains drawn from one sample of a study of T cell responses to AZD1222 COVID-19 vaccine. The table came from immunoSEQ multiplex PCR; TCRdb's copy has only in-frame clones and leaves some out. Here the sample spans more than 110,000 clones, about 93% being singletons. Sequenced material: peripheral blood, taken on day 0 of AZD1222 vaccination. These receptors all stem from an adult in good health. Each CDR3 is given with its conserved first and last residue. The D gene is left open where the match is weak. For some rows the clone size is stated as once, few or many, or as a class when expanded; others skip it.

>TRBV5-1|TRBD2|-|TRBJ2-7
TGCGCCAGCAGGGCGGGAGAATCGGGCGAGCAGTACTTC
CASRAGESGEQYF
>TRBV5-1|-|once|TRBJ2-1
TGCGCCAGCAGCCCGGACCGGGGTAGCGAGGATGAGCAGTTCTTC
CASSPDRGSEDEQFF
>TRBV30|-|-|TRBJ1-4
TGTGCCTGGAGTGTACCCGGGGGCGAAAAACTGTTTTTT
CAWSVPGGEKLFF
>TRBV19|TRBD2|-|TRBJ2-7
TGTGCCAGTAGTGCGAGGACTAGCGGTCTGTCCTACGAGCAGTACTTC
CASSARTSGLSYEQYF
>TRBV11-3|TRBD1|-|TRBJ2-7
TGTGCCAGCAGCCCCAGCGGAGACAGGGCCTACGAGCAGTACTTC
CASSPSGDRAYEQYF
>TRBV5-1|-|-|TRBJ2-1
TGCGCCAGCAGCAAGCATTCAGAAAGCTCCTACAATGAGCAGTTCTTC
CASSKHSESSYNEQFF
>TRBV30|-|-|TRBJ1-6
TGTGCCTGGAGTTTAAGGAATTCACCCCTCCACTTT
CAWSLRNSPLHF
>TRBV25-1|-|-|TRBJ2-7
TGTGCCAGCAGTGAACAGGGTCCCCCCTACGAGCAGTACTTC
CASSEQGPPYEQYF
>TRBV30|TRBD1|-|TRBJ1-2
TGTGCCTGGAGTGAAACCGGCATTAGGACAGGAAATGGCTACACCTTC
CAWSETGIRTGNGYTF
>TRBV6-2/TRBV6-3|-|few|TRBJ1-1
TGTGCCAGCAGTTATCTTGGACGGATGAACACTGAAGCTTTCTTT
CASSYLGRMNTEAFF
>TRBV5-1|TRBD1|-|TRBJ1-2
TGCGCCAGCAGCTATAACCGACAGGGGGGCTATGGCTACACCTTC
CASSYNRQGGYGYTF
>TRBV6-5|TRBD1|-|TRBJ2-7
TGTGCCAGCAGACAACAGGGGGGAACCTACGAGCAGTACTTC
CASRQQGGTYEQYF
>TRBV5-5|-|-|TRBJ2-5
TGTGCCAGCAGCTTGTTAGGACAAGAGACCCAGTACTTC
CASSLLGQETQYF
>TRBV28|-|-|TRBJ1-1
TGTGCCAGCAGTCCACCGGGGGGTGAAGCTTTCTTT
CASSPPGGEAFF